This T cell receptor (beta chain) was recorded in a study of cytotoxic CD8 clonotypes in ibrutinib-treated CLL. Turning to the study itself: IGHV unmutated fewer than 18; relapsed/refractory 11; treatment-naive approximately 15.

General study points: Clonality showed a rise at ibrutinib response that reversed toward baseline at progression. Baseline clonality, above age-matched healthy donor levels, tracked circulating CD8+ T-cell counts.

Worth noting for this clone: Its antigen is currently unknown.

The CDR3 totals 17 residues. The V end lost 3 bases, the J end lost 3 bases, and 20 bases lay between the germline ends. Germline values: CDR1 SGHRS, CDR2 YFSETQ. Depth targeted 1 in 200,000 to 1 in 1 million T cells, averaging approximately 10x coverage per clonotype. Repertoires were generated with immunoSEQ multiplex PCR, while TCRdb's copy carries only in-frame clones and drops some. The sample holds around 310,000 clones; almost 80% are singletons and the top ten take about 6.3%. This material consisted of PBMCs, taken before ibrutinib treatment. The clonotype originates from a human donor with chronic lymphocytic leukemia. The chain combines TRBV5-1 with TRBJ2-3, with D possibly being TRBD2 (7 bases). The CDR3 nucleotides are TGCGCCAGCAGCTACGCCCGGGGGGCGGTTGGAACAGATACGCAGTATTTT. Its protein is CASSYARGAVGTDTQYF.